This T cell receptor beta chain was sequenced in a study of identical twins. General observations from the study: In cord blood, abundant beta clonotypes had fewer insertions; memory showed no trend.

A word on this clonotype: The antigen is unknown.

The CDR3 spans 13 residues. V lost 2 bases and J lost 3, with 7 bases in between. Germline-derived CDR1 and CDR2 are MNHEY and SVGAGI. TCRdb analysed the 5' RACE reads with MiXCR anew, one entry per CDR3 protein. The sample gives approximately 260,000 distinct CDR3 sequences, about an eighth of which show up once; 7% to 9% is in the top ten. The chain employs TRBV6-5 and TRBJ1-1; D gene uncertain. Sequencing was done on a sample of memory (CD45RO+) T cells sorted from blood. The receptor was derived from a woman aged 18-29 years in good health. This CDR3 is CASSYTLDTEAFF. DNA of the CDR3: TGTGCCAGCAGTTACACATTGGACACTGAAGCTTTCTTT.